Below, 13 T cell receptor beta chains from the same sample are listed, as sequenced in a study of cytomegalovirus exposure and HLA in healthy donors. Use of 60 Vbeta and 13 Jbeta primers characterized the PCR. TCRdb's table, derived via immunoSEQ multiplex PCR, lists solely in-frame clones and lacks some. The sample yields hundreds of thousands of clones, just over 75% seen once. The sample consisted of PBMCs. These TCRs come from a man aged 18 to 29 in good health and CMV-seronegative.

The V gene is TRBV2, the J gene TRBJ1-2, with 8 bases aligning to TRBD1. J gave up 8 bases and V 7 bases, and 6 bases lay outside the gene matches. Looked up from germline, CDR1 is SNHLY and CDR2 is FYNNEI. This CDR3 contains 12 residues. The CDR3 loop is CASTIDRGGYTF. CDR3 sequence (DNA): TGTGCCAGCACCATCGACAGGGGCGGCTACACCTTC.

The gene calls are TRBV11-2 and TRBJ2-7, with D perhaps TRBD2 (6 bases). This CDR3 is 16 amino acids long. V lost 0 bases and J lost 7, with 19 bases in between. Germline loops: CDR1 SGHAT, CDR2 FQNNGV. This chain's CDR3 is CASSLDPPPTRGEQYF. In DNA form, the CDR3 reads TGTGCCAGCAGCTTAGATCCCCCCCCCACCCGGGGGGAGCAGTACTTC.

There are a few counts of this clone. The rearrangement uses TRBV7-9 and TRBJ2-7; 9 bases are a match to TRBD1. The CDR3 extends over 13 amino acids. The V segment lost 1 base and the J segment 6 bases; nucleotides outside the gene matches: 1. The germline V gene encodes CDR1 SEHNR and CDR2 FQNEAQ (reference sequence). CDR3 DNA sequence: TGTGCCAGCAGCTTAGACAGGGGGCGCGAGCAGTACTTC. Translated, it gives CASSLDRGREQYF.

V usage is TRBV30 and J usage is TRBJ2-2; no definite D call. Germline V gene lookup returns CDR1 GTSNPN and CDR2 SVGIG (reference sequence). This CDR3 is 12 amino acids long. Trimming stripped 5 bases from V and 6 bases from J, with 10 bases between. The chain's CDR3 is CAWAQRPGELFF. The DNA of the CDR3 is TGTGCCTGGGCCCAGAGGCCCGGGGAGCTGTTTTTT.

This chain uses TRBV28 with TRBJ2-3; 10 nucleotides match TRBD2. Germline assignment: CDR1 MDHEN and CDR2 SYDVKM. V shed 3 bases, J shed 2 bases, and the junction held 5 bases outside the gene matches. CDR3 length: 16 residues. CDR3: CASSFRTSGFTDTQYF. CDR3 DNA: TGTGCCAGCAGTTTTCGGACTAGCGGATTCACAGATACGCAGTATTTT.

The chain is built from TRBV7-9 and TRBJ2-7; D is possibly TRBD2 (6 bases). Trimming took 5 bases from V and 5 from J, leaving 22 bases between them. The CDR3 consists of 16 residues. The germline V gene has CDR1 SEHNR and CDR2 FQNEAQ (reference sequence). The CDR3 sequence: CASSRTWGVDGHEQYF. CDR3 DNA: TGTGCCAGCAGCCGAACCTGGGGGGTTGATGGCCACGAGCAGTACTTC.

J is TRBJ2-7 and V is TRBV6-5; 9 positions agree with TRBD1. Germline V gene lookup returns CDR1 MNHEY and CDR2 SVGAGI. V gave up 2 bases and J gave up 1 base; unmatched junction bases: 0. The CDR3 is made up of 14 amino acids. The CDR3 DNA follows: TGTGCCAGCAGTTACGGACAGGGGTCCTACGAGCAGTACTTC. This encodes CASSYGQGSYEQYF.

V gene TRBV5-1 combines with J gene TRBJ2-7, with unresolved D. V lost 2 bases and J lost 3, with 12 bases in between. Germline loops: CDR1 SGHRS, CDR2 YFSETQ. The CDR3 covers 14 residues. The CDR3, as DNA: TGCGCCAGCAGCTTTAGAAATACGAACTACGAGCAGTACTTC. As protein: CASSFRNTNYEQYF.

The rearrangement joins TRBV5-1 to TRBJ2-3; D not resolved. Germline V CDR1 and CDR2: SGHRS, YFSETQ. Trimming shortened V by 4 bases and J by 2 bases, and 8 bases separated the two germline ends. The CDR3 loop spans 13 amino acids. The DNA of the CDR3 is TGCGCCAGCAGCCCGATCTACACAGATACGCAGTATTTT. As protein: CASSPIYTDTQYF.

V gene TRBV30 combines with J gene TRBJ2-5; 11 nucleotides align to TRBD2. Trimming took 2 bases from V and 3 from J; bases not matched to a gene: 11. Per the germline V gene, CDR1 is GTSNPN and CDR2 is SVGIG (reference sequence). The CDR3 totals 17 residues. The CDR3 DNA is TGTGCCTGGAGTAAACCCCGGGCTAGCGGGAGGAAAGAGACCCAGTACTTC. It is translated as CAWSKPRASGRKETQYF.

The CDR3 coding sequence is TGTGCCAGCAGCCAAAATCACCCTGGACTAGCGGGAGTAGGGGAGACCCAGTACTTC. It codes for CASSQNHPGLAGVGETQYF. V gene TRBV27 combines with J gene TRBJ2-5, with 13 bases aligning to TRBD2. The trim removed 6 bases at V and 5 bases at J, leaving 18 bases unmatched. Germline assignment: CDR1 MNHEY and CDR2 SMNVEV (reference sequence). This CDR3 region has 19 residues.

The rearrangement joins TRBV2 to TRBJ2-1, with 7 nucleotides matching TRBD2. Germline CDR1 is SNHLY and CDR2 is FYNNEI. The CDR3 consists of 15 residues. V dropped 3 bases and J dropped 4; count of bases not matched to a gene: 6. CDR3 in DNA: TGTGCCAGCAGTGATGGGGCTAGCGGATACAATGAGCAGTTCTTC. It specifies CASSDGASGYNEQFF.

The chain employs TRBV4-1 and TRBJ2-5; 7 bases are shared with TRBD1. The CDR3 totals 13 residues. Trimming took 4 bases from V and 4 from J; bases not matched to a gene: 3. Germline V gene data show CDR1 as MGHRA and CDR2 as YSYEKL. The CDR3 region is CASSLAGGETQYF. The CDR3 region has the DNA TGCGCCAGCAGCCTGGCAGGGGGAGAGACCCAGTACTTC.